This TCR beta chain was recovered during a study of T-cell memory formation after mild COVID-19. Constant-segment primers and 5'RACE yielded cDNA libraries for TCR alpha and TCR beta, each carrying sample barcodes and UMIs. From the 5' RACE reads, TCRdb called clonotypes with MiXCR, one entry per CDR3 protein. The table shows about 310,000 distinct CDR3 sequences, with about a sixth occurring only once. Study-level findings and limits: CD4/CD8 balance characterized clones contracting day 15 to 85, and CD4+ skew characterized later expanders. Researchers could not confirm that second-wave clones peaking on day 37 targeted SARS-CoV-2.

This clonotype was observed a few times. Its antigen is not identified. The sample was PBMCs or a T cell subset sorted from them (not recorded which). This TCR derives from a man between 18 and 29 years old who had mild COVID-19 (a few samples of this study predate the infection). Cell type and time point are not known.

Written as DNA, the CDR3 is TGTGCCAGCAGCTTAAATGTCAACGAGCAGTACTTC. Its translation: CASSLNVNEQYF. This sequence joins TRBV7-8 and TRBJ2-7; D remains ambiguous. The CDR3 extends over 12 amino acids. The germline V gene has CDR1 SGHVS and CDR2 FQNEAQ. V lost 2 bases to trimming and J lost 5 bases, with 7 bases between them.